This record concerns one T cell receptor (beta chain) sequence. Its specificity is not known. The assay that was used to sequence DNA from cultured CD4+ T cells was the Oncomine TCR Beta short-read assay. The source of extracted genomic DNA was cultured CD4+ T cells. TCRdb re-called the PCR reads with MiXCR, one entry per CDR3 protein. The profile shows roughly 10,000 distinct CDR3 sequences, 25% to 30% of them singletons. The sample is drawn from a study of vaccination and CD4 T cells after COVID-19. Study information: Timing of post-vaccine sample collection was a median 72 days after dose two, with a range of 14 to 241.

Overall study findings and caveats: Convalescent patients were relatively few, and early post-infection timepoints were missing.

The ends lost 3 bases at V and 4 bases at J; junction bases unmatched: 17. The CDR3 has 19 amino acids. Germline V CDR1 and CDR2: LGHNA, YNFKEQ. Regarding treatment: roughly 10-day PBMC culture with coronavirus spike peptide pools or control peptides (ViraFEST assay). CD4+ T-cell collection from the unexposed donor predated the COVID-19 pandemic (2011-2018). First, ViraFEST expanded antigen-specific T cells with peptide pools, and next it sequenced the TCRs. It was on days 3 and 7 that half the medium was replaced with fresh IL-2 medium. Sequences were obtained from CD4+ T cells from blood, cultured in vitro. This clonotype was obtained from a human donor in good health. This chain uses TRBV4-2 with TRBJ1-1; the match to TRBD1 covers 10 bases. The CDR3 spells CASSQIPATGGAEGTEAFF. DNA of the CDR3: TGTGCCAGCAGCCAGATCCCCGCGACAGGGGGCGCCGAGGGCACTGAAGCTTTCTTT.